This entry describes one T cell receptor beta chain. This clone was recorded once. Its cognate antigen has yet to be identified. Base qualities are not provided; no much larger clone lies one nucleotide away. The germline V gene (reference sequence) sets CDR1 to LNHNV and CDR2 to YYDKDF. Compared with germline, V lacks 2 bases and J lacks 9 bases; bases without a gene match: 10. The CDR3 starts with the cysteine, ends with the phenylalanine, and has 15 residues. The retained sequence is limited to the CDR3, 45 bases, with the frame set at the first base. Donors were healthy HIV-negative adults with no recently reported acute infections or vaccinations. All donors were Caucasian adults living in Nashville, Tennessee, USA. CD4+ T cells were enriched by magnetic negative selection; naive cells were then positively selected on CD45RA, and the negative fraction formed the memory subset. After blood collection by leukapheresis, PBMCs were isolated using Ficoll-Histopaque density gradient centrifugation and then cryopreserved in the vapor phase of liquid nitrogen. Analytical flow cytometry was used to check the purity and quantity of each magnetically sorted T cell population. Genomic DNA was isolated from each sorted fraction and quantified by UV absorbance on a Nanodrop 2000c.

The data derive from a study of shared clonotypes between healthy human individuals (TCRdb year 2020). In terms of the full investigation: The cohort comprised a couple of women and a few men aged 18 to 49 years. For each donor, CD4 naive and CD4 memory were each run on three plates, CD8 naive on two plates, and CD8 memory on one plate. Leukapheresis yielded between about 0.9 and 10 billion PBMCs per donor. Libraries were prepared and TCR repertoires were sequenced by different laboratories using diverse techniques, in order to increase sequencing depth and limit assay-specific biases. To estimate repertoire size and how much clonotype sharing occurs between individuals, the study deeply sequenced the blood TCR repertoires of five or six healthy adults.

Using the deep immunoSEQ assay, TCR CDR3 regions were amplified from genomic DNA by multiplex PCR. Genomic DNA extracted from each cell subset was distributed evenly over all wells of several immunoSEQ 96-well plates, and each plate served as one replicate. For sorted subsets, 200 to 250 ng of genomic DNA, equivalent to 30,000 or so T cell genomes, went into each replicate PCR. The purified libraries were quantified using a Qubit 3.0 fluorometer, sized with a Bioanalyzer 2100, and then quantified again using the KAPA Library Quantification kit. Every immunoSEQ 96-well plate was sequenced on a dedicated single-read 150-cycle Illumina NextSeq 550 flow cell. As for the original processing: Because only junctional sequences without quality scores were contained in the immunoSEQ output, filtering matching that applied to full-length reads could not be performed. Sequences were annotated with PyIR, a Python wrapper for IgBLAST v1.9, using IMGT germline references to assign V/J genes and CDR3. Reads were removed for weak V/J assignments (E-value above 1e-6), missing CDR3, stop codons, out-of-frame junctions, or ambiguous translated residues. V3J clonotypes were defined by identical inferred V gene, J gene, and CDR3 amino acid sequence. To compute the percentage overlap between repertoires, the number of shared unique clonotypes was divided by the size of the smaller repertoire. Richness of each repertoire was evaluated using RTK rarefaction, the Chao1 estimator, and Recon v2.1 estimates of unobserved clonotypes. Generation probabilities were computed with OLGA for all TCRbeta clonotypes obtained by the gDNA method from a handful of donors. Imported from immuneACCESS, the table was reduced by TCRdb to in-frame sequences with V and J called. These copies leave out some clones; in studies compared against another copy, an unresolved V gene accounts for under half, and the cause of the remainder is not known. That table supplies the V and J calls and clone size; D and trimming were determined from the DNA. The sample table shows around 1.1 million clones, and around three quarters are seen once. The ten largest account for 0.7% to 0.95% of the sample.

General findings and caveats noted by the study authors: About 5% of naive CD4, around 4% of naive CD8, roughly 2.4% of memory CD4, and 0.35% to 0.5% of memory CD8 clonotypes were shared across several donors. Even with the large sequencing depth, rarefaction of the sorted-subset datasets indicated that sequencing was incomplete. Only blood was sampled, and tissue TCR repertoires likely differ from those in blood. Clonotypes shared by all four sorted-subset donors showed higher generation probabilities than non-shared clonotypes. The genetic and exposure-history diversity represented was limited by the small number of donors. Naive subsets generally had larger estimated clonotype richness than memory subsets. Pairwise subsampling indicated that sequencing depth was expected to affect the degree of clonotype sharing among donors.

This clonotype was sampled from a man aged 18 to 30 in good health. Some clones in this sample may be carry-over from other donors' samples. The material sequenced was memory CD4+ T cells from PBMCs. This specimen's cell subset or site label, interpreted: CD45RA-negative fraction. This receptor chain uses TRBV15 and TRBJ1-5, with 7 bases in between that match TRBD1. The CDR3 has the sequence CATSRPGQLVLPQHF. The DNA is TGTGCCACCAGCAGACCGGGACAGCTGGTCTTGCCCCAGCATTTT.